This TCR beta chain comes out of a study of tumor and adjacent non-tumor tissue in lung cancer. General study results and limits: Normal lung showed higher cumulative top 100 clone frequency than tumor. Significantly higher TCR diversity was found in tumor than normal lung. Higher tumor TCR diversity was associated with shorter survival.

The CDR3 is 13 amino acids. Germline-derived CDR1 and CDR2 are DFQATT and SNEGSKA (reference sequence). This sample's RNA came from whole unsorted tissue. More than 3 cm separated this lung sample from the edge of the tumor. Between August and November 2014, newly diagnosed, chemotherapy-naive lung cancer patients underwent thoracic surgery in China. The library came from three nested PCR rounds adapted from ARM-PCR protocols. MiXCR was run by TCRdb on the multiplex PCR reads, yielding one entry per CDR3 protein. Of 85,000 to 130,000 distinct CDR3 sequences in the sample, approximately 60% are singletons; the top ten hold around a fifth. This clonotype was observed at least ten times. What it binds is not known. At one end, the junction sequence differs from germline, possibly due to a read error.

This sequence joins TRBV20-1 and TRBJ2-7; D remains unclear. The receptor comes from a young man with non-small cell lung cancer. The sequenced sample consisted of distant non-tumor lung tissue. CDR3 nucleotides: TGCAGTGCTCGAGCGCGGAGCTCCTACGAGCGGTACTTC. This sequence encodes CSARARSSYERYF.